This T cell receptor (beta chain) was sequenced during a study of cytomegalovirus exposure and HLA in healthy donors. General study findings and limits: The availability of immune exposure information extended only to CMV serostatus. Some public TCRs appeared in many individuals, while most sequences were rare.

This CDR3 has 14 residues. Trimming pared 3 bases from V and 5 bases from J, leaving 10 bases between. Germline CDR1 and CDR2: SGHTA and FQGTGA. With 60 Vbeta and 13 Jbeta primers, the PCR was carried out. This table comes from immunoSEQ multiplex PCR, and its TCRdb copy is limited to in-frame clones, with some not included. The sample contains more than 95,000 clones, over 70% of which appear only once. With regard to this clone: The antigen remains unidentified.

The sequenced sample consisted of PBMCs. The sequence was obtained from a woman aged 45 to 65 in good health and CMV-seropositive. The chain is built from TRBV7-3 and TRBJ2-2; D call uncertain. In DNA, the CDR3 is TGTGCCAGCAGCTTTTCGTATTTGACCGGGGAGCTGTTTTTT. It codes for CASSFSYLTGELFF.